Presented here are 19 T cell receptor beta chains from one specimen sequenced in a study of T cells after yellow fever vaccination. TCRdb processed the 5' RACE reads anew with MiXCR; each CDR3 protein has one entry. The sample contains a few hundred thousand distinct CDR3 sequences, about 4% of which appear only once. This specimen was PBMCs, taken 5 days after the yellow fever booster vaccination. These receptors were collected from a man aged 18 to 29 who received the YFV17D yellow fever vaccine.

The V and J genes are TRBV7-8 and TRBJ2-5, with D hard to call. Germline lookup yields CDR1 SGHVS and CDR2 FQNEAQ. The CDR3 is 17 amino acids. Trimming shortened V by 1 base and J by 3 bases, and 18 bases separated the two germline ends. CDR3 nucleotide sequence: TGTGCCAGCAGCTTAGGCTGGGATAACCGAGCGAAAGAGACCCAGTACTTC. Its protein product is CASSLGWDNRAKETQYF.

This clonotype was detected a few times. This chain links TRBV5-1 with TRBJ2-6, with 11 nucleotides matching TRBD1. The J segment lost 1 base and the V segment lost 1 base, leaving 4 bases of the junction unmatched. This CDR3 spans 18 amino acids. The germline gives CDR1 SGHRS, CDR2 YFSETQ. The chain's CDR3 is CASSLPGTGGSGANVLTF. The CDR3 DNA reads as TGCGCCAGCAGCTTGCCCGGGACAGGGGGTTCTGGGGCCAACGTCCTGACTTTC.

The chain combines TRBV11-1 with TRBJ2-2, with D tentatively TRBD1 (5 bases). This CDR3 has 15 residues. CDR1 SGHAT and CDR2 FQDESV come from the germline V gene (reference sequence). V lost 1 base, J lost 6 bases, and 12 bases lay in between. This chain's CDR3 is CASSLGSRVPGELFF. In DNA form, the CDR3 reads TGTGCCAGCAGCTTAGGAAGCAGGGTCCCCGGGGAGCTGTTTTTT. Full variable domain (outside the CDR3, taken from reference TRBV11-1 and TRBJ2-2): EAEVAQSPRYKITEKSQAVAFWCDPISGHATLYWYRQILGQGPELLVQFQDESVVDDSQLPKDRFSAERLKGVDSTLKIQPAELGDSAMYLCASSLGSRVPGELFFGEGSRLTVL.

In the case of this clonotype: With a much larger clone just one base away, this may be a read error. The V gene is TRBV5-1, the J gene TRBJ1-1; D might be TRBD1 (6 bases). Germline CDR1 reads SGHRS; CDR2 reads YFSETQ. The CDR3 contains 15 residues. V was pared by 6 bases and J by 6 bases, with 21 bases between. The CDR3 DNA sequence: TGCGCCAGCAACCGTGAGGGGGGAGCAAGTTCTGAAGCTTTCTTT. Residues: CASNREGGASSEAFF.

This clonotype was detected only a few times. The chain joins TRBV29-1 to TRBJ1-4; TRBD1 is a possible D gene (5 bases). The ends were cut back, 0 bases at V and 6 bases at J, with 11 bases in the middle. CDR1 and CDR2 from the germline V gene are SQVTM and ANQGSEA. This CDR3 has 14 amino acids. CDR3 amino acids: CSVEDWGVHEKLFF. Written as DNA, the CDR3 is TGCAGCGTTGAAGATTGGGGCGTACATGAAAAACTGTTTTTT.

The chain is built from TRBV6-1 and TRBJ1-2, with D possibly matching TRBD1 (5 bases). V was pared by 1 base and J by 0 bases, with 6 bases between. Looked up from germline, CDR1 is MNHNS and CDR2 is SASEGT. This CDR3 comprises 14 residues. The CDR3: CASSEGGSNYGYTF. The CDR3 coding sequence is TGTGCCAGCAGTGAAGGGGGGTCTAACTATGGCTACACCTTC.

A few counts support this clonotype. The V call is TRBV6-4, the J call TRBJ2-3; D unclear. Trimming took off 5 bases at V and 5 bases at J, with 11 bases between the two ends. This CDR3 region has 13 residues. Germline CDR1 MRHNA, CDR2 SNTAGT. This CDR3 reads CASSNAFGDTQYF. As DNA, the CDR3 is TGTGCCAGCAGTAACGCCTTCGGAGATACGCAGTATTTT.

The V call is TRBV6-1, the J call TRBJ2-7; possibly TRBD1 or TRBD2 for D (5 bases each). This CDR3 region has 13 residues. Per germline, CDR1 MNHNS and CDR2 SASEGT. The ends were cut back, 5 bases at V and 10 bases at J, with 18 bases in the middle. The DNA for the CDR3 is TGTGCCAGCAGTACCATACAGGTACCGGGACAGTACGTC. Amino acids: CASSTIQVPGQYV.

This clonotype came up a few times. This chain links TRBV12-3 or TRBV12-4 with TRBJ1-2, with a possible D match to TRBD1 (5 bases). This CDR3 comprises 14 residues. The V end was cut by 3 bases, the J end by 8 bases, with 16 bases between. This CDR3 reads CASSFGGAWGGYTF. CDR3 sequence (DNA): TGTGCCAGCAGTTTTGGGGGAGCCTGGGGAGGCTACACCTTC.

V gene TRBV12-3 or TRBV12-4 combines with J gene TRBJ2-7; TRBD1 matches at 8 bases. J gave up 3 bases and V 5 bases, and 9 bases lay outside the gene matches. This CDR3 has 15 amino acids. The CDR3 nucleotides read TGTGCCAGCAGTCCTGGACAGGGTGCTCTCTACGAGCAGTACTTC. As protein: CASSPGQGALYEQYF.

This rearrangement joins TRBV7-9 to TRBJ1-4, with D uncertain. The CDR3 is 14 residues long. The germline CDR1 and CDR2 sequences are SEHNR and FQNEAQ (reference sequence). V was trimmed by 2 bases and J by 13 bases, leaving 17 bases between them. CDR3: CASSLQFNPGGLFF. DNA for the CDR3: TGTGCCAGCAGCTTACAATTCAATCCAGGCGGACTGTTTTTT.

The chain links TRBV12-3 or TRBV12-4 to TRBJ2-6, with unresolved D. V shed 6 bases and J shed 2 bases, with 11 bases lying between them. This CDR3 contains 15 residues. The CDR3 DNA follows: TGTGCCAGCAGCCTTCTCGTCCCTGGGGCCAACGTCCTGACTTTC. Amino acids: CASSLLVPGANVLTF.

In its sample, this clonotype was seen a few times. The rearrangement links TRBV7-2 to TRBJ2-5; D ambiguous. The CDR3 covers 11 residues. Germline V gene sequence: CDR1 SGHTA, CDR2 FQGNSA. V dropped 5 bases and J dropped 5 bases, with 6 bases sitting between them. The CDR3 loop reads CASSQTETQYF. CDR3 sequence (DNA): TGTGCCAGCAGCCAGACCGAGACCCAGTACTTC. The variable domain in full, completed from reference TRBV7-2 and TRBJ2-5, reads GAGVSQSPSNKVTEKGKDVELRCDPISGHTALYWYRQSLGQGLEFLIYFQGNSAPDKSGLPSDRFSAERTGGSVSTLTIQRTQQEDSAVYLCASSQTETQYFGPGTRLLVL.

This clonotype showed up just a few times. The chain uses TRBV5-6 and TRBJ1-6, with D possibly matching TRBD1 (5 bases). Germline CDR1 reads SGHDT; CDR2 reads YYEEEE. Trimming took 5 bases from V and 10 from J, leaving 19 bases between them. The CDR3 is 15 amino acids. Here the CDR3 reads CASSSGTDTYSPLHF. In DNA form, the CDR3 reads TGTGCCAGCAGTTCCGGGACCGATACGTACTCACCCCTCCACTTT.

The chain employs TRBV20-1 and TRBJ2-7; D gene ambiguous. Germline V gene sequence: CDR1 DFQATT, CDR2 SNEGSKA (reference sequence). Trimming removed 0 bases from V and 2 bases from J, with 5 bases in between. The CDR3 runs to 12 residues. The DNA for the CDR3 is TGCAGTGCTAGAGAAGCCACCTACGAGCAGTACTTC. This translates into CSAREATYEQYF.

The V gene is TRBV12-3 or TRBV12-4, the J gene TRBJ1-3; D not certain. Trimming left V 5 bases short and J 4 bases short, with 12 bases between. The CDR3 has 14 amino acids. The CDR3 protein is CASSIREAGNTIYF. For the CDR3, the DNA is TGTGCCAGCAGTATCCGCGAGGCCGGAAACACCATATATTTT.

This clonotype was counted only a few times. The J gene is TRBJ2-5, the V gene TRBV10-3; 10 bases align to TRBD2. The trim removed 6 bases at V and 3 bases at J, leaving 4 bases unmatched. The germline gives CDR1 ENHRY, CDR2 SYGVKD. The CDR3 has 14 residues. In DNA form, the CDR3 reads TGTGCCATCAGCCAGCGGGGGGGCGAAGAGACCCAGTACTTC. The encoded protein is CAISQRGGEETQYF.

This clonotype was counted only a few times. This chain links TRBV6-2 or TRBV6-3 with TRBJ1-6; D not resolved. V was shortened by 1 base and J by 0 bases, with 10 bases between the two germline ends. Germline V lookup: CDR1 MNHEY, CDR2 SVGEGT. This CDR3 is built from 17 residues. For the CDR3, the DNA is TGTGCCAGCAGTTACTGGACCGCGAGCTCCTATAATTCACCCCTCCACTTT. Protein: CASSYWTASSYNSPLHF.

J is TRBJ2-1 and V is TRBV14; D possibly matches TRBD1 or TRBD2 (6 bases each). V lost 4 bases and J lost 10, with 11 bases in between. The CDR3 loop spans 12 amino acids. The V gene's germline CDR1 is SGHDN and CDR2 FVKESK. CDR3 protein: CASSRSGGEQFF. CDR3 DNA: TGTGCCAGCAGCCGATCCGGGGGCGAGCAGTTCTTC. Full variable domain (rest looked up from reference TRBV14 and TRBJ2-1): EAGVTQFPSHSVIEKGQTVTLRCDPISGHDNLYWYRRVMGKEIKFLLHFVKESKQDESGMPNNRFLAERTGGTYSTLKVQPAELEDSGVYFCASSRSGGEQFFGPGTRLTVL.